This T cell receptor (beta chain) originates from a study of shared T cell receptors in the human thymus. TCRdb keeps only in-frame clones here, not all; method: immunoSEQ multiplex PCR. This table has roughly 560,000 clones, approximately 80% appearing once. Germline CDR1 and CDR2: MNHEY and SMNVEV (reference sequence). This CDR3 has 16 amino acids. V trimming: 10 bases; J trimming: 5 bases; junction bases outside the gene matches: 17. Another study also made use of these data, one on human thymus T cells. That paper states: Having corrective surgery for congenital heart defects, healthy Finnish infants were the ones who donated. Resections obtained during corrective heart surgery supplied the thymus tissue. Both thymic and peripheral blood repertoires showed apparently biased V and J usage. Thymic repertoires overlap heavily among unrelated individuals, related research has reported.

This receptor was identified in a boy less than two years old with a congenital heart defect. The sample taken for sequencing was thymocytes. This chain uses TRBV27 with TRBJ2-7; 10 bases are shared with TRBD2. In DNA form, the CDR3 reads TGTGCCACCAAAAGGACTAGCGGAGATTTAAACCACGAGCAGTACTTC. Encoded protein: CATKRTSGDLNHEQYF.